This TCR beta chain was recorded in a study of T cell repertoires in cytomegalovirus infection (dated by TCRdb to between 2018 and 2020). Concerning the study at large: Donor HLA type was relevant to the analysis, as public TCR beta signatures indicated carriage of CMV infection together with the matching HLA type. Results and caveats for the whole study, not just this receptor: Cumulative frequency of public TCR beta family members discriminated carriers of CMV infection plus the relevant HLA type in this cohort and an independent approximately 400-donor cohort. In the ex vivo response, HLA-C-restricted CMV-specific TCR beta clonotypes were dominant, and in two of eight donors the single most frequent clonotype came from this HLA-C-restricted group.

Trimming takes 6 bases off V and 7 bases off J; junction bases not matched to a gene: 9. The germline V gene supplies CDR1 SGHTA and CDR2 FQGNSA. From its cysteine to its phenylalanine, the CDR3 spans 15 amino acids. Only the CDR3 portion is preserved as DNA: 45 bases, with reading frame beginning at the first base. In its sample, this clonotype was seen many times. Its antigen is still unknown. No clone much larger than this one lies a single base away; base qualities are absent. Sequencing relied on an Illumina HiSeq 1500. TCRdb reran the public reads through fastp at Q25 and MiXCR, keeping productive beta chains. Rows matching on CDR3 protein sequence are summarized as one entry with the most common DNA and genes. Present in this sample are some 240,000 distinct CDR3 sequences, about a sixth of which were seen just once. The ten biggest clones cover around half of the sample.

The clonotype originates from a human donor in good health (CMV status not recorded). Some clones in this sample may be carry-over from other donors' samples. The sample consisted of CD8+ T cells from PBMCs. The rearrangement combines TRBV7-2 with TRBJ1-5, with 10 junctional bases fitting TRBD1. The nucleotide sequence is TGTGCCAGCAGTTTGGGGACAGGGGTTTACCAGCCCCAGCATTTT. This yields the protein CASSLGTGVYQPQHF.